This T cell receptor (beta chain) was found in a study of blood T cells in healthy people across ages. The second PCR ran about 6 to 11 cycles with a sample-barcoded 5' primer and J-beta primers. Each CDR3 protein is one row after TCRdb ran MiXCR on the 5' RACE reads. The repertoire holds about 1,500,000 distinct CDR3 sequences, with under 30% as singletons. Remarks on this clonotype: Sequence at one end of the junction differs from germline and may be a read error.

PBMCs numbering at least 6.5 million were isolated per sample. Germline assignment: CDR1 LGHDT and CDR2 YNNKEL (reference sequence). This CDR3 contains 15 residues. Sequencing input: blood. The receptor comes from a woman in her twenties or thirties in good health. The chain couples TRBV3-1 to TRBJ2-4; TRBD2 aligns across 7 bases. The CDR3 region has the DNA TGTGCCGGCAGCCAAGGAGCGGGGCCAAAAAACATTCAGTACTTC. As protein: CAGSQGAGPKNIQYF.